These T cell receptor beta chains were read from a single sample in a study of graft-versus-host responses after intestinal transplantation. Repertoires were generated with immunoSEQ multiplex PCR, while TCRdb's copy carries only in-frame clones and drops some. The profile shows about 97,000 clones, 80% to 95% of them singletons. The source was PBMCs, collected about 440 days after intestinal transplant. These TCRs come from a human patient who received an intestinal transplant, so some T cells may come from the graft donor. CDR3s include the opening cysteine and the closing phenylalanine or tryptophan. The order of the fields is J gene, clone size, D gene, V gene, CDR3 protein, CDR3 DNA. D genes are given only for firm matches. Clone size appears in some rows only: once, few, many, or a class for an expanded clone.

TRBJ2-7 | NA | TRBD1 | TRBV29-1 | CSVAPGTGGEQYF | TGCAGCGTTGCACCCGGGACAGGGGGCGAGCAGTACTTC
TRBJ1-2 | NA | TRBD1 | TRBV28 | CASSHNRGTYGYTF | TGTGCCAGCAGCCATAACAGGGGCACGTATGGCTACACCTTC
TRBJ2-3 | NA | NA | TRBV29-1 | CSVETDTQYF | TGCAGCGTTGAAACAGATACGCAGTATTTT
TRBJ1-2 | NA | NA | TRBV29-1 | CSVEAAKGDGGYTF | TGCAGCGTTGAGGCGGCCAAGGGGGACGGTGGCTACACCTTC
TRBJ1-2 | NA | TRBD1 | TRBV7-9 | CASIGTGGFYTF | TGTGCCAGCATCGGGACAGGGGGGTTCTACACCTTC
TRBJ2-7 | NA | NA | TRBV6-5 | CASSYSPDILRDEQYF | TGTGCCAGCAGTTACTCACCGGACATTTTGAGGGACGAGCAGTACTTC
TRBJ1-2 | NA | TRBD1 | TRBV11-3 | CASTTDRGRDYTF | TGTGCCAGCACCACGGACAGGGGGCGTGACTACACCTTC
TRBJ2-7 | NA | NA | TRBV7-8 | CASSLKTGTLEQYF | TGTGCCAGCAGCTTAAAGACAGGGACTCTCGAGCAGTACTTC
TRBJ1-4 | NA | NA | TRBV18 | CASSTGRGNEKLFF | TGTGCCAGCTCAACAGGGCGAGGGAATGAAAAACTGTTTTTT
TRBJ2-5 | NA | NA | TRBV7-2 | CASSPGRHHQETQYF | TGTGCCAGCAGCCCAGGGAGGCACCACCAAGAGACCCAGTACTTC
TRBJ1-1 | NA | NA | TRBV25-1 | CASSASRATESEAFF | TGTGCCAGCAGTGCCTCTAGGGCCACAGAGTCTGAAGCTTTCTTT
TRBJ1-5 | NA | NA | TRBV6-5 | CASSLAGLGNQPQHF | TGTGCCAGCAGCCTCGCCGGCCTGGGCAATCAGCCCCAGCATTTT
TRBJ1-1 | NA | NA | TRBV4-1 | CASSQDLGGAEAFF | TGCGCCAGCAGCCAAGATCTCGGGGGTGCTGAAGCTTTCTTT
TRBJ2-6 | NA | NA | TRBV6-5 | CASRTTGANVLTF | TGTGCCAGCAGGACAACTGGGGCCAACGTCCTGACTTTC
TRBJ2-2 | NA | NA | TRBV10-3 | CAISQGIGELFF | TGTGCCATCAGTCAGGGTATCGGGGAGCTGTTTTTT
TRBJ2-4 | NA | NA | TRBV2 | CASYGAVDPKNIQYF | TGTGCCAGCTACGGAGCGGTGGACCCCAAAAACATTCAGTACTTC
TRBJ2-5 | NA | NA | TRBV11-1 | CASSSLSPGEQYF | TGTGCCAGCAGCTCTCTTAGCCCAGGGGAGCAGTACTTC
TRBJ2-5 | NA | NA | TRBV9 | CASSAGTHTQETQYF | TGTGCCAGCAGCGCGGGCACCCACACACAAGAGACCCAGTACTTC
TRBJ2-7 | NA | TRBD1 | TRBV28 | CASSSWTGSYEQYF | TGTGCCAGCAGTTCGTGGACAGGGTCCTACGAGCAGTACTTC
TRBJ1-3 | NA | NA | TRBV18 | CASSPKDGAGNTIYF | TGTGCCAGCTCACCTAAGGACGGGGCTGGAAACACCATATATTTT
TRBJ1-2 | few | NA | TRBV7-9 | CALGGGGYTF | TGTGCGTTGGGCGGGGGAGGCTACACCTTC
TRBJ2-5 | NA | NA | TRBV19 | CASSRGLVFNVETQYF | TGTGCCAGTAGTAGGGGGCTAGTATTCAATGTAGAGACCCAGTACTTC
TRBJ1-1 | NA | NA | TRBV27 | CASSLWWENTEAFF | TGTGCCAGCAGTTTATGGTGGGAGAACACTGAAGCTTTCTTT
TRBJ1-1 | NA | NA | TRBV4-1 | CASSQDRSMNTEAFF | TGCGCCAGCAGCCAAGATCGTTCGATGAACACTGAAGCTTTCTTT
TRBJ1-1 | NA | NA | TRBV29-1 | CSVEESSGPWGLRAFF | TGCAGCGTTGAAGAGTCCTCAGGGCCGTGGGGGCTTCGGGCTTTCTTT
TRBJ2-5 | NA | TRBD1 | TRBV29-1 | CSDSTGGETQYF | TGCAGCGATTCGACAGGGGGCGAGACCCAGTACTTC
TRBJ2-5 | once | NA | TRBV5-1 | CASRDTQETQYF | TGCGCCAGCCGGGACACCCAAGAGACCCAGTACTTC
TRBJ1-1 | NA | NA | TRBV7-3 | CASSWTVNTEAFF | TGTGCCAGCAGCTGGACAGTTAACACTGAAGCTTTCTTT
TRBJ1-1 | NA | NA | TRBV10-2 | CASSESDRFMNTEAFF | TGCGCCAGCAGTGAGTCTGACAGATTCATGAACACTGAAGCTTTCTTT
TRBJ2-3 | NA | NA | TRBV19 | CASSDTPPDTQYF | TGTGCCAGTAGTGACACCCCGCCAGATACGCAGTATTTT
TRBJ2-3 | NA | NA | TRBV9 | CASSDGTPTLDTQYF | TGTGCCAGCAGCGATGGGACTCCCACCTTGGATACGCAGTATTTT
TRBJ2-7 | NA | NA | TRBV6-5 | CASSRTGEQYF | TGTGCCAGCAGTAGAACTGGGGAGCAGTACTTC
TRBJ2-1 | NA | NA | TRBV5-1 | CASSLRGLQGNSEQFF | TGCGCCAGCAGCCTTCGGGGATTACAGGGCAACAGTGAGCAGTTCTTC
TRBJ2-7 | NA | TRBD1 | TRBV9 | CASGDRETYEQYF | TGTGCCAGCGGTGACAGGGAGACCTACGAGCAGTACTTC
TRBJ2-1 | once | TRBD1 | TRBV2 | CASSVSGQGILFF | TGTGCCAGCAGTGTTTCGGGACAGGGGATTCTGTTCTTC
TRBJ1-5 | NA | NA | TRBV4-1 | CASSQGFGQPQHF | TGCGCCAGCAGCCAAGGGTTCGGGCAGCCCCAGCATTTT
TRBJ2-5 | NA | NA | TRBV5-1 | CASSPDGGTQYF | TGCGCCAGCAGCCCCGACGGGGGGACCCAGTACTTC
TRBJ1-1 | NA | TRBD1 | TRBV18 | CASSPTTLRGPDTEAFF | TGTGCCAGCTCACCCACAACGCTCAGGGGGCCGGACACTGAAGCTTTCTTT
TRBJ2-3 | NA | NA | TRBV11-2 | CASSPRGFGTDTQYF | TGTGCCAGCAGCCCCAGGGGATTCGGCACAGATACGCAGTATTTT
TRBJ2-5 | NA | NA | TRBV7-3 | CASSLTGEETQYF | TGTGCCAGCAGCTTAACGGGTGAAGAGACCCAGTACTTC
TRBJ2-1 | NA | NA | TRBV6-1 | CASNGLGEQFF | TGTGCCAGCAACGGGCTAGGTGAGCAGTTCTTC
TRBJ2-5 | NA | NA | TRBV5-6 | CASSRPGGVKTQYF | TGTGCCAGCAGCCGGCCGGGGGGCGTAAAGACCCAGTACTTC
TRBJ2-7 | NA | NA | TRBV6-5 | CASSYSGTMSYEQYF | TGTGCCAGCAGTTACTCGGGTACCATGTCCTACGAGCAGTACTTC
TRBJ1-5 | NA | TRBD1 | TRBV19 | CASSIIGQGSNQPQHF | TGTGCCAGTAGTATAATAGGACAGGGGAGCAATCAGCCCCAGCATTTT
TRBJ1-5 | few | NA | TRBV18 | CASSLSSNQPQHF | TGTGCCAGCTCACTTTCTAGCAATCAGCCCCAGCATTTT
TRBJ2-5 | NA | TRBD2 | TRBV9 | CASSGPGGQETQYF | TGTGCCAGCAGCGGACCGGGGGGTCAAGAGACCCAGTACTTC
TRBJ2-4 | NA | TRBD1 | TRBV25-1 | CASSVRDRGRRMVIQYF | TGTGCCAGCTCTGTGCGGGACAGGGGGCGCAGAATGGTCATTCAGTACTTC
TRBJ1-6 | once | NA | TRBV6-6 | CASSYTGRPNSPLHF | TGTGCCAGCAGTTACACCGGACGGCCAAATTCACCCCTCCACTTT
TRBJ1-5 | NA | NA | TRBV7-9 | CASSLGDSNQPQHF | TGTGCCAGCAGCTTAGGGGATAGCAATCAGCCCCAGCATTTT
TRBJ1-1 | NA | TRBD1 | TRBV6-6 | CASLDRGNTEAFF | TGTGCCAGCCTCGACAGGGGGAACACTGAAGCTTTCTTT
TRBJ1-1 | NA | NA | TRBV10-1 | CATSPGGTNTEAFF | TGCGCCACCTCCCCGGGGGGGACCAACACTGAAGCTTTCTTT